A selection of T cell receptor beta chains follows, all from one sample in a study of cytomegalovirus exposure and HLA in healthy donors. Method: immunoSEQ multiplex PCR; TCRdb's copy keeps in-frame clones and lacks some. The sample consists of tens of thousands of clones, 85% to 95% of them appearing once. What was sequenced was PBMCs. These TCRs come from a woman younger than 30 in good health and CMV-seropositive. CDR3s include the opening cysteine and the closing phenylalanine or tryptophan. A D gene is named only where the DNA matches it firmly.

CDR3 protein: CASSLDGMLNNEQFF
D gene: NA
V gene: TRBV5-1
CDR3 length: 15

CDR3 protein: CASSNAGTSVETQYF
D gene: TRBD2
V gene: TRBV5-1
CDR3 length: 15

CDR3 protein: CASRGRRGFGKETQYF
D gene: NA
V gene: TRBV27
CDR3 length: 16

CDR3 protein: CASSLLEAGGLQYF
D gene: TRBD2
V gene: TRBV13
CDR3 length: 14

CDR3 protein: CASSEGGTRKEETQYF
D gene: NA
V gene: TRBV7-6
CDR3 length: 16

CDR3 protein: CASSFYSSSGLTDTQYF
D gene: TRBD2
V gene: TRBV28
CDR3 length: 17

CDR3 protein: CASRKTATNEKLFF
D gene: NA
V gene: TRBV6-1
CDR3 length: 14

CDR3 protein: CASSYSPGDNTEAFF
D gene: NA
V gene: TRBV6-6
CDR3 length: 15

CDR3 protein: CASSQSRDSTYEQYF
D gene: NA
V gene: TRBV14
CDR3 length: 15

CDR3 protein: CASSSDRSPLHF
D gene: TRBD1
V gene: TRBV7-2
CDR3 length: 12

CDR3 protein: CASGNGGTGGSGYTF
D gene: TRBD1
V gene: TRBV6-5
CDR3 length: 15

CDR3 protein: CATSRERGYSGNTIYF
D gene: NA
V gene: TRBV15
CDR3 length: 16

CDR3 protein: CARYYRLINYGYTF
D gene: NA
V gene: TRBV2
CDR3 length: 14

CDR3 protein: CASSLYRDTSYEQYF
D gene: NA
V gene: TRBV28
CDR3 length: 15

CDR3 protein: CASSKPGQGEEKLFF
D gene: TRBD1
V gene: TRBV5-4
CDR3 length: 15

CDR3 protein: CASSLSNHPNRVGDEQFF
D gene: NA
V gene: TRBV27
CDR3 length: 18

CDR3 protein: CASSDQGGYGYTF
D gene: NA
V gene: TRBV10-2
CDR3 length: 13

CDR3 protein: CASSGQSYNEQFF
D gene: TRBD1
V gene: TRBV18
CDR3 length: 13

CDR3 protein: CASSSTSGGAYGYTF
D gene: NA
V gene: TRBV7-9
CDR3 length: 15

CDR3 protein: CASSQSGGKETQYF
D gene: TRBD2
V gene: TRBV11-3
CDR3 length: 14

CDR3 protein: CASSGRGLAGQETQYF
D gene: TRBD2
V gene: TRBV9
CDR3 length: 16

CDR3 protein: CASSLRGRGRDLDSPLHF
D gene: TRBD1
V gene: TRBV7-9
CDR3 length: 18

CDR3 protein: CASSPSTDTQYF
D gene: NA
V gene: TRBV16
CDR3 length: 12

CDR3 protein: CASSDSYSNQPQHF
D gene: NA
V gene: TRBV6-1
CDR3 length: 14

CDR3 protein: CASSGGGTVNSPLHF
D gene: NA
V gene: TRBV10-2
CDR3 length: 15

CDR3 protein: CASSSAGLSGVSYEQYF
D gene: TRBD2
V gene: TRBV28
CDR3 length: 17

CDR3 protein: CASSQVTGDQPQHF
D gene: TRBD1
V gene: TRBV4-1
CDR3 length: 14

CDR3 protein: CARRPYSGTGNQPQHF
D gene: TRBD1
V gene: TRBV5-3
CDR3 length: 16

CDR3 protein: CASSLSGRTNYGYTF
D gene: NA
V gene: TRBV27
CDR3 length: 15

CDR3 protein: CASSLQGAGELFF
D gene: NA
V gene: TRBV11-3
CDR3 length: 13

CDR3 protein: CASRPTGTNYGYTF
D gene: NA
V gene: TRBV28
CDR3 length: 14

CDR3 protein: CASSKNTGYKSITEAFF
D gene: NA
V gene: TRBV19
CDR3 length: 17

CDR3 protein: CASSQDSGRDPETQYF
D gene: NA
V gene: TRBV4-3
CDR3 length: 16

CDR3 protein: CASSDRQANYEQYF
D gene: NA
V gene: TRBV6-1
CDR3 length: 14

CDR3 protein: CASRPETGGNQPQHF
D gene: TRBD1
V gene: TRBV19
CDR3 length: 15

CDR3 protein: CATSRDQGQGARGYTF
D gene: TRBD1
V gene: TRBV15
CDR3 length: 16

CDR3 protein: CASSISGGRDTQYF
D gene: TRBD2
V gene: TRBV19
CDR3 length: 14

CDR3 protein: CASSPGGAGFADTQYF
D gene: TRBD2
V gene: TRBV13
CDR3 length: 16

CDR3 protein: CASSMDWGQPQHF
D gene: NA
V gene: TRBV6-5
CDR3 length: 13

CDR3 protein: CASSIRPGQGLNQPQHF
D gene: TRBD1
V gene: TRBV19
CDR3 length: 17

CDR3 protein: CAWRESYPRAVYNEQFF
D gene: NA
V gene: TRBV30
CDR3 length: 17

CDR3 protein: CASSQDTSYRFGYTF
D gene: NA
V gene: TRBV4-1
CDR3 length: 15

CDR3 protein: CASSQFLNRDRGDSFIYEQYF
D gene: TRBD1
V gene: TRBV4-1
CDR3 length: 21

CDR3 protein: CASRAPDSFNSPLHF
D gene: NA
V gene: TRBV21-1
CDR3 length: 15

CDR3 protein: CASRKIRDSYEQYF
D gene: NA
V gene: TRBV11-2
CDR3 length: 14

CDR3 protein: CASSYSVGADGYTF
D gene: NA
V gene: TRBV6-5
CDR3 length: 14

CDR3 protein: CASQTGVFWEQYF
D gene: TRBD1
V gene: TRBV2
CDR3 length: 13

CDR3 protein: CASSKPTSMNTEAFF
D gene: NA
V gene: TRBV7-9
CDR3 length: 15

CDR3 protein: CASSTRDRINEKLFF
D gene: TRBD1
V gene: TRBV27
CDR3 length: 15

CDR3 protein: CATSRDLHRGTEAFF
D gene: TRBD1
V gene: TRBV15
CDR3 length: 15

CDR3 protein: CASSEMTGRETQYF
D gene: TRBD1
V gene: TRBV6-1
CDR3 length: 14

CDR3 protein: CASSPGQQETQYF
D gene: TRBD1
V gene: TRBV18
CDR3 length: 13

CDR3 protein: CASSLPSEKAFF
D gene: NA
V gene: TRBV5-1
CDR3 length: 12

CDR3 protein: CASSVRQGRTNEKLFF
D gene: TRBD1
V gene: TRBV28
CDR3 length: 16

CDR3 protein: CASSPGQGGWNEQFF
D gene: TRBD1
V gene: TRBV7-9
CDR3 length: 15

CDR3 protein: CASSPSDSYEQYF
D gene: NA
V gene: TRBV18
CDR3 length: 13

CDR3 protein: CASSLTGAGPAADEQFF
D gene: NA
V gene: TRBV7-3
CDR3 length: 17

CDR3 protein: CASSTFDRAGYTF
D gene: TRBD1
V gene: TRBV11-2
CDR3 length: 13